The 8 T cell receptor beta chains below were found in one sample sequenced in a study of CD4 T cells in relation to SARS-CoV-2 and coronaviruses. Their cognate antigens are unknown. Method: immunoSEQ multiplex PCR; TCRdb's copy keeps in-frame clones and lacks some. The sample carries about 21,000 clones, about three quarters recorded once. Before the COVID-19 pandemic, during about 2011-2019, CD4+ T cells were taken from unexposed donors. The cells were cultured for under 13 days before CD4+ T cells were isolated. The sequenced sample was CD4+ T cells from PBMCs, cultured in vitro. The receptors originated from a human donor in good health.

This CDR3 is CASSLSGTEKLFF. The CDR3 DNA is TGTGCCAGCAGTTTGTCAGGGACTGAAAAACTGTTTTTT. The chain is built from TRBV12-3 or TRBV12-4 and TRBJ1-4; a weak D match, TRBD1 (5 bases). With 3 bases removed from V and 7 bases from J, the gap between germline ends came to 9 bases. This CDR3 region has 13 residues.

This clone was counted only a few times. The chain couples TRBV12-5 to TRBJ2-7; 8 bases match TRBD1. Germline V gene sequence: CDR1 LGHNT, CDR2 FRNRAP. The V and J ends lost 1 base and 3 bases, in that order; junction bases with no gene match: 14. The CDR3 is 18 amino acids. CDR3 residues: CASGLARLPSGTGYEQYF. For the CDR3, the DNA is TGTGCTAGTGGTTTGGCCCGCCTCCCCTCCGGGACAGGCTACGAGCAGTACTTC.

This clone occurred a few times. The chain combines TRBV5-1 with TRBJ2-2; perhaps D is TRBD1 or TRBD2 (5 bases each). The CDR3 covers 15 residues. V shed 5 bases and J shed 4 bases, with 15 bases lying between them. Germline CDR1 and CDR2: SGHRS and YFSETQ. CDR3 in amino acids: CASRGDGGATGELFF. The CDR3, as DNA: TGCGCCAGCAGAGGGGACGGCGGTGCCACCGGGGAGCTGTTTTTT.

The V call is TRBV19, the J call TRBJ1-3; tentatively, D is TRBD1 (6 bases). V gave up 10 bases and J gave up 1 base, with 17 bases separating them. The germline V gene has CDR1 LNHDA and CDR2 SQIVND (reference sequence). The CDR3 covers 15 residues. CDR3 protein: CATRDTPRSGNTIYF. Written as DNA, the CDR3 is TGTGCCACCCGGGACACGCCGAGGTCTGGAAACACCATATATTTT.

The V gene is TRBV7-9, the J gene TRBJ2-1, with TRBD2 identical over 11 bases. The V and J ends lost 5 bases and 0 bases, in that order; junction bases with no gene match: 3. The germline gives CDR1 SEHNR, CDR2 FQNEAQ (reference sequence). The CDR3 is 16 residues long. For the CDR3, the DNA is TGTGCCAGCAGCAAAACTAGCGGGAGCTCCTACAATGAGCAGTTCTTC. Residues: CASSKTSGSSYNEQFF.

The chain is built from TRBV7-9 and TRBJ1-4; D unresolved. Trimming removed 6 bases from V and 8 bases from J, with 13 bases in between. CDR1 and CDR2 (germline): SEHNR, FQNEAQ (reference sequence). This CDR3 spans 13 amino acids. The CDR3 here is CASSDQRSEKLFF. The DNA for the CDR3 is TGTGCCAGCAGTGACCAACGGAGCGAAAAACTGTTTTTT.

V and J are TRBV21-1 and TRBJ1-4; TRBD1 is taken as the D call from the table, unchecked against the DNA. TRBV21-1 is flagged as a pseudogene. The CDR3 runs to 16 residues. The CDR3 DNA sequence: TGTGCCAGCAGCAAATCTCTGCCCACAGTGGATGAAAAACTGTTTTTT. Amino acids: CASSKSLPTVDEKLFF.

The CDR3 spells CASSLVGGPGETQYF. In DNA, the CDR3 is TGTGCCAGCAGCTTAGTTGGGGGCCCCGGTGAGACCCAGTACTTC. The chain links TRBV7-7 to TRBJ2-5, with D tentatively TRBD1 (6 bases). Germline CDR1 is SSHAT and CDR2 is FNYEAQ (reference sequence). V lost 1 base to trimming and J lost 5 bases, with 14 bases between them. The CDR3 is 15 residues long.